Each of the 18 T cell receptor beta chains below was sequenced from the same sample in a study of post-analysis software for immune sequencing data (dated by TCRdb to 2013 to 2016). Receptors were amplified or captured by PCR. TCRdb lists the instrument as Illumina HiSeq 2500. Unique molecular identifiers were incorporated into TCR beta cDNA libraries to reduce PCR and sequencing biases. TCRdb passed the public sequencing reads through fastp at Q25 and MiXCR, retaining productive beta sequences. Identical CDR3 protein sequences are pooled into one entry, listed with their most common genes and DNA. The sample data list some 160,000 distinct CDR3 sequences, and around 36% of these were observed just once. The ten most abundant clones make up 28% of the sample. The time point tag for this specimen amounts to: second blood draw from one MS patient after hematopoietic stem cell transplantation. Sequences were derived from blood, sampled after autologous hematopoietic stem cell transplantation. The receptor set was obtained from a girl under 18 with multiple sclerosis. Donor details come from another sample of the same person, matched by shared clones.

The chain is built from TRBV7-6 and TRBJ1-5; D is undetermined. V was shortened by 2 bases and J by 4 bases, with 6 bases between the two germline ends. The CDR3 runs 13 residues. Germline V gives CDR1 SGHVS, CDR2 FNYEAQ. The CDR3 sequence is CASSLTPNQPQHF. The DNA for the CDR3 is TGTGCCAGCAGCTTAACACCTAATCAGCCCCAGCATTTT.

The sample holds a few counts of this clonotype. The chain recombines TRBV7-2 with TRBJ1-4, with 7 bases that match TRBD1. Trimming took 5 bases from V and 2 from J; bases not matched to a gene: 8. The germline CDR1 and CDR2 sequences are SGHTA and FQGNSA. CDR3 length: 16 residues. CDR3 in DNA: TGTGCCAGCAGCACGAGACCAGGGGGGACTAATGAAAAACTGTTTTTT. Its protein is CASSTRPGGTNEKLFF.

This clonotype was picked up a small number of times. CDR3 nucleotides: TGTGCCAGCAGCTTTGTTTCGACCAATGAGCAGTTCTTC. Its protein product is CASSFVSTNEQFF. The rearrangement joins TRBV7-2 to TRBJ2-1; D is unresolved. Germline V gene sequence: CDR1 SGHTA, CDR2 FQGNSA. The V gene lost 3 bases and the J gene lost 6 bases, with 9 bases spanning the gap. This CDR3 region has 13 residues.

This clonotype appeared once. The J gene is TRBJ2-4, the V gene TRBV28; the match to TRBD1 covers 8 bases. The V and J ends lost 7 bases and 1 base, in that order; junction bases with no gene match: 6. Germline V gives CDR1 MDHEN, CDR2 SYDVKM. This CDR3 has 15 amino acids. The CDR3 DNA follows: TGTGCCAGCACAGGGGGCGCAGGGGCCAAAAACATTCAGTACTTC. This codes for CASTGGAGAKNIQYF.

The chain is built from TRBV29-1 and TRBJ2-5; 11 nucleotides match TRBD1. The tail of the sequence fits TRBJ2-7 better, so the J call may be wrong. The CDR3 contains 12 residues. Per the germline V gene, CDR1 is SQVTM and CDR2 is ANQGSEA. The CDR3: CSGGQGAYEQYF. Written as DNA, the CDR3 is TGCAGCGGGGGACAGGGGGCCTACGAGCAGTACTTC.

This clonotype has a single count. The chain couples TRBV6-5 to TRBJ2-1; D might be TRBD1 or TRBD2, each matching 5 bases. Trimming pared 6 bases from V and 7 bases from J, leaving 13 bases between. The germline CDR1 and CDR2 sequences are MNHEY and SVGAGI. The CDR3 spans 13 residues. The CDR3, as DNA: TGTGCCAGCAGACCCGTGGGGACGAATGAGCAGTTCTTC. It specifies CASRPVGTNEQFF.

The chain employs TRBV20-1 and TRBJ2-5; 11 nucleotides line up with TRBD2. Per the germline V gene, CDR1 is DFQATT and CDR2 is SNEGSKA (reference sequence). CDR3 length equals 16 residues. V shed 0 bases and J 5 bases; nucleotides not matched to a gene: 8. CDR3 in amino acids: CSAREVAGGPVETQYF. CDR3 coding DNA: TGCAGTGCTAGAGAGGTAGCGGGAGGGCCTGTTGAGACCCAGTACTTC.

The chain links TRBV10-1 to TRBJ1-1; D possibly corresponds to TRBD1 (5 bases). Germline V CDR1 and CDR2: WNHNN, SYGVQD (reference sequence). The CDR3 extends over 14 amino acids. V was trimmed by 6 bases and J by 7 bases, leaving 18 bases between them. Written as DNA, the CDR3 is TGCGCCAGCAGCGAAACGACGGGACCCGTTGAAGCTTTCTTT. Protein sequence: CASSETTGPVEAFF.

The chain carries TRBV7-2 and TRBJ1-1; TRBD1 might be the D (5 bases). The germline gives CDR1 SGHTA, CDR2 FQGNSA. The CDR3 runs to 15 residues. Trimming cost V 1 base and J 6 bases, with 15 bases left between them. Here the CDR3 reads CASSLEDTRTAEAFF. CDR3 DNA: TGTGCCAGCAGCTTAGAGGACACTAGAACGGCTGAAGCTTTCTTT.

J is TRBJ2-3 and V is TRBV18, with TRBD2 identical over 10 bases. Germline lookup yields CDR1 KGHSH and CDR2 LQKENI. CDR3 length: 16 amino acids. With 6 bases clipped from V and 4 bases from J, the junction kept 10 bases outside the gene matches. The CDR3 sequence is CASSPGLAGASDTQYF. The DNA for the CDR3 is TGTGCCAGCTCCCCGGGCCTAGCGGGAGCATCAGATACGCAGTATTTT.

J is TRBJ2-1 and V is TRBV7-2; 9 positions agree with TRBD2. The ends lost 7 bases at V and 3 bases at J; junction bases unmatched: 4. The germline gives CDR1 SGHTA, CDR2 FQGNSA. The CDR3 is made up of 14 amino acids. CDR3 nucleotides: TGTGCCAGCACCCTAGCGGGGCACTACAATGAGCAGTTCTTC. Residues: CASTLAGHYNEQFF. Full variable domain (missing parts from reference TRBV7-2 and TRBJ2-1): GAGVSQSPSNKVTEKGKDVELRCDPISGHTALYWYRQSLGQGLEFLIYFQGNSAPDKSGLPSDRFSAERTGGSVSTLTIQRTQQEDSAVYLCASTLAGHYNEQFFGPGTRLTVL.

The chain carries TRBV29-1 and TRBJ2-3; the D gene is possibly TRBD2 (5 bases). Trimming took 7 bases from V and 4 from J, leaving 15 bases between them. The CDR3 is made up of 13 amino acids. Germline CDR1 SQVTM, CDR2 ANQGSEA. CDR3 region: CSGGVRSADTQYF. The CDR3 bases are TGCAGCGGGGGAGTGAGGAGCGCAGATACGCAGTATTTT.

Turning to this clonotype: A much bigger clone sits one base away, suggesting this may be a read error. The V call is TRBV4-2, the J call TRBJ2-7; 9 positions agree with TRBD2. Germline CDR1 reads LGHNA; CDR2 reads YNFKEQ. The CDR3 consists of 15 residues. The CDR3 nucleotides are TGTGTCAGCAGCCCCCATAGCGGGAGACCCTACGAGCAGTACTTC. Amino acid sequence: CVSSPHSGRPYEQYF.

The table lists this clonotype with many counts. The chain is built from TRBV6-6 and TRBJ1-4; D remains unclear. The V gene lost 4 bases and the J gene lost 8 bases, with 14 bases spanning the gap. Looked up from germline, CDR1 is MNHNY and CDR2 is SVGAGI (reference sequence). The CDR3 extends over 14 amino acids. In DNA, the CDR3 is TGTGCCAGCAGTTCGGCAGGCGAGGGAGAAAAACTGTTTTTT. Amino acid sequence: CASSSAGEGEKLFF.

The rearrangement joins TRBV3-1 to TRBJ2-1; TRBD2 matches at 7 bases. The J segment lost 6 bases and the V segment lost 1 base, leaving 6 bases of the junction unmatched. The CDR3 covers 15 residues. CDR1 LGHDT and CDR2 YNNKEL come from the germline V gene (reference sequence). CDR3 bases: TGTGCCAGCAGCCAAGGATGGGGGGGATCCAATGAGCAGTTCTTC. Protein product: CASSQGWGGSNEQFF.

The rearrangement links TRBV5-1 to TRBJ2-5, with 11 bases that match TRBD2. From germline, CDR1 is SGHRS and CDR2 YFSETQ. The CDR3 sequence is 16 residues long. Germline trimming cut 1 base from V and 5 bases from J; bases unmatched to any gene: 7. The CDR3: CASSLTSGRVRETQYF. CDR3 in DNA: TGCGCCAGCAGCTTGACTAGCGGGAGAGTTCGGGAGACCCAGTACTTC.

J is TRBJ2-3 and V is TRBV6-4; 9 bases line up with TRBD1. V was clipped by 8 bases and J by 0 bases; unmatched bases: 6. Per germline, CDR1 MRHNA and CDR2 SNTAGT. The CDR3 runs to 15 residues. CDR3 in DNA: TGTGCCAGCGCCCCGGGACAGGGTAGCACAGATACGCAGTATTTT. Translating gives CASAPGQGSTDTQYF.

This clonotype was seen more than once but under ten times. The rearrangement joins TRBV7-2 to TRBJ2-1; possibly TRBD2 for D (7 bases). Germline-derived CDR1 and CDR2 are SGHTA and FQGNSA. V dropped 4 bases and J dropped 4 bases, with 17 bases sitting between them. The length of the CDR3 is 16 residues. The CDR3 sequence: CASSSPRGAEYNEQFF. The CDR3 nucleotides read TGTGCCAGCAGCTCGCCACGGGGGGCTGAGTACAATGAGCAGTTCTTC.